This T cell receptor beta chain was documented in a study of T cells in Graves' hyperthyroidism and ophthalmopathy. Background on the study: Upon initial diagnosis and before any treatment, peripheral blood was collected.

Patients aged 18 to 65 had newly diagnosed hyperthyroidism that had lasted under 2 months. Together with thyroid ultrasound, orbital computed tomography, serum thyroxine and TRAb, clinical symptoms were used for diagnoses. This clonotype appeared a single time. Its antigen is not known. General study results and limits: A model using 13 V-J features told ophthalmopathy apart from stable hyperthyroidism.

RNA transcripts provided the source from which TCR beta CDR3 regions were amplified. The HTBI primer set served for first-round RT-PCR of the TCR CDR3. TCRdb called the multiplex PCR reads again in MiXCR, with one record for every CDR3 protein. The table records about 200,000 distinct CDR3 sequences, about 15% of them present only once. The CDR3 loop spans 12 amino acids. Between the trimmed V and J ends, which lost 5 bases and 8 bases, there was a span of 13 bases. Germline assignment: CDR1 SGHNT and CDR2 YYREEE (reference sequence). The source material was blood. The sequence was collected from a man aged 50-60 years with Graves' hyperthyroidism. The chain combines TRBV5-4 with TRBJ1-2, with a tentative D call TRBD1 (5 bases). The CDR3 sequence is CASRPWDGGYTF. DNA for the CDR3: TGTGCCAGCAGACCATGGGACGGGGGCTACACCTTC.